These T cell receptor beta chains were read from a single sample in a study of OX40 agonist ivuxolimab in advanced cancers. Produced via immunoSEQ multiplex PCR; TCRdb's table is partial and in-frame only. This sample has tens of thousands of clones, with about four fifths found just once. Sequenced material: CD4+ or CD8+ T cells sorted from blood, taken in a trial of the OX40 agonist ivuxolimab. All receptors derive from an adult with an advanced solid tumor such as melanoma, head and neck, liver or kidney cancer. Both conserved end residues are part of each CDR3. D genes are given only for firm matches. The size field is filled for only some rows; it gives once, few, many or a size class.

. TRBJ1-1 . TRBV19 CATLPQGRNTEAFF TGTGCCACCCTACCCCAGGGAAGGAACACTGAAGCTTTCTTT
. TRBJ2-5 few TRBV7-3 CASSYRGTYQETQYF TGTGCCAGCAGCTACCGCGGGACGTACCAAGAGACCCAGTACTTC
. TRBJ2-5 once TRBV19 CASSTGDPRETQYF TGTGCCAGTAGTACTGGGGACCCTCGAGAGACCCAGTACTTC
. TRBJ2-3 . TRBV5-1 CASSLSRGGFTDTQYF TGCGCCAGCAGCTTGAGTCGCGGGGGCTTCACAGATACGCAGTATTTT
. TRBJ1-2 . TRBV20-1 CSANWGNGYTF TGCAGTGCCAATTGGGGAAATGGCTACACCTTC
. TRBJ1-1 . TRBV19 CASNDPDHEAFF TGTGCCAGTAATGATCCGGACCATGAAGCTTTCTTT
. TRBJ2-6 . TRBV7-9 CASSSLLGANVLTF TGTGCCAGCAGCTCCCTGTTAGGGGCCAACGTCCTGACTTTC
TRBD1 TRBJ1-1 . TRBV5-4 CASRFGDRGQGTEAFF TGTGCCAGCAGGTTCGGGGACAGGGGGCAAGGGACTGAAGCTTTCTTT
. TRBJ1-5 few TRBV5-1 CASSLGQNNQPQHF TGCGCCAGCAGCTTGGGACAGAACAATCAGCCCCAGCATTTT
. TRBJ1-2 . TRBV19 CASSIYGRLDPYGYTF TGTGCCAGTAGTATATATGGGCGCCTAGATCCCTATGGCTACACCTTC
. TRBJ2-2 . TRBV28 CASSSLGHQNTGELFF TGTGCCAGCAGTTCCTTGGGACACCAGAACACCGGGGAGCTGTTTTTT
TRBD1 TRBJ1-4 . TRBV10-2 CASKTGGEEKLFF TGCGCCAGCAAAACAGGGGGGGAGGAAAAACTGTTTTTT
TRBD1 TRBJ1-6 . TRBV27 CATRGQGLYNSPLHF TGTGCCACCCGTGGACAGGGGCTTTATAATTCACCCCTCCACTTT
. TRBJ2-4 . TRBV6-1 CASSDTSAAENIQYF TGTGCCAGCAGTGATACATCCGCCGCGGAAAACATTCAGTACTTC
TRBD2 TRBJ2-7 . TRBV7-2 CASSSGLALYEQYF TGTGCCAGCAGCTCCGGACTAGCGTTGTACGAGCAGTACTTC
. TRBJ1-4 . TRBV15 CAISRQNEKLFF TGTGCCATATCCAGGCAAAATGAAAAACTGTTTTTT
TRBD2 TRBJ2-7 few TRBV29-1 CSVEGTRAYEQYF TGCAGCGTTGAAGGGACTAGGGCCTACGAGCAGTACTTC
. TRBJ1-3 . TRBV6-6 CASSRGQIGAGNTIYF TGTGCCAGCAGCCGAGGACAGATAGGCGCTGGAAACACCATATATTTT
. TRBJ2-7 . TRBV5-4 CASSQRDTSTYEQYF TGTGCCAGCAGCCAGCGGGACACCTCTACCTACGAGCAGTACTTC
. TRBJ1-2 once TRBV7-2 CASSLGTLGYTF TGTGCCAGCAGCTTAGGGACACTTGGCTACACCTTC
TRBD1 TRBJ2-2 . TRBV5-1 CASSLGQVTTGELFF TGCGCCAGCAGCTTAGGACAGGTGACAACCGGGGAGCTGTTTTTT
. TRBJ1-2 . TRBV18 CASSANQEEYGYTF TGTGCCAGCTCGGCGAATCAGGAAGAGTATGGCTACACCTTC
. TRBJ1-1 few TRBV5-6 CASSLVSGYANTEAFF TGTGCCAGCAGCTTGGTGTCAGGGTACGCGAACACTGAAGCTTTCTTT
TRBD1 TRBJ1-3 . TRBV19 CASSLDRAETGNTIYF TGTGCCAGTAGTCTGGACAGGGCCGAAACTGGAAACACCATATATTTT
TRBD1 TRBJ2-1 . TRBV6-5 CASSQGVAYNEQFF TGTGCCAGCAGCCAGGGGGTTGCCTACAATGAGCAGTTCTTC
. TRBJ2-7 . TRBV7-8 CASSLSGVRYEQYF TGTGCCAGCAGCTTATCTGGCGTGAGATACGAGCAGTACTTC
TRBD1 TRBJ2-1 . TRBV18 CASSPGQANEQFF TGTGCCAGCTCACCGGGACAGGCGAATGAGCAGTTCTTC
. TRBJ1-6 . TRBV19 CASSIQTTGISPLHF TGTGCCAGTAGTATTCAAACAACAGGGATTTCACCCCTCCACTTT
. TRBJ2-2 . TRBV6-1 CASSDYTYTGELFF TGTGCCAGCAGTGATTATACCTACACCGGGGAGCTGTTTTTT
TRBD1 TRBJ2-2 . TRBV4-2 CASSRTGTAGELFF TGTGCCAGCAGCCGCACTGGGACAGCCGGGGAGCTGTTTTTT
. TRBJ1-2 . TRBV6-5 CASTIGVGRGGYTF TGTGCCAGCACTATTGGTGTAGGCCGTGGGGGCTACACCTTC
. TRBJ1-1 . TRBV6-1 CASSSPGNTEAFF TGTGCCAGCAGTTCACCGGGGAACACTGAAGCTTTCTTT
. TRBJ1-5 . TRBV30 CAWSGGAGAGNQPQHF TGTGCCTGGAGTGGCGGGGCCGGGGCGGGTAATCAGCCCCAGCATTTT
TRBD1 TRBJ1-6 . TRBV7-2 CASSLGTGKNSPLHF TGTGCCAGCAGCTTAGGGACAGGGAAGAATTCACCCCTCCACTTT
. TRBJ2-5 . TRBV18 CASSPPQAKEETQYF TGTGCCAGCTCACCACCACAGGCCAAAGAAGAGACCCAGTACTTC
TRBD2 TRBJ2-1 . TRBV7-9 CASSFLAGLYNEQFF TGTGCCAGCAGCTTCTTAGCGGGGCTTTACAATGAGCAGTTCTTC
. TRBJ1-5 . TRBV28 CASSPGGYSNQPQHF TGTGCCAGCAGCCCTGGAGGTTATAGCAATCAGCCCCAGCATTTT
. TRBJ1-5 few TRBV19 CASSIWRTTWNQPQHF TGTGCCAGTAGTATTTGGCGGACGACATGGAATCAGCCCCAGCATTTT
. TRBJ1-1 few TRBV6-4 CASSTQLNTEAFF TGTGCCAGCAGTACACAATTGAACACTGAAGCTTTCTTT
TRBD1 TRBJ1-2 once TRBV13 CASSQQGGRYGYTF TGTGCCAGCAGTCAACAGGGGGGGCGCTATGGCTACACCTTC
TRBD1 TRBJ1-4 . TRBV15 CATSRSGQLNEKLFF TGTGCCACCAGCAGATCGGGACAGCTTAATGAAAAACTGTTTTTT
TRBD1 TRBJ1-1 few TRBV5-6 CASSFNRGQNTEAFF TGTGCCAGCAGCTTTAACAGGGGGCAAAACACTGAAGCTTTCTTT
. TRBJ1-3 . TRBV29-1 CSVVMGRNSGNTIYF TGCAGCGTTGTCATGGGACGGAACTCTGGAAACACCATATATTTT
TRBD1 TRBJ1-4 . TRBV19 CASGDRAWEKLFF TGTGCCAGTGGGGACAGGGCATGGGAAAAACTGTTTTTT
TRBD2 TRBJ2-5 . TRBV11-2 CASSFLAGGETQYF TGTGCCAGCAGCTTCTTAGCGGGTGGAGAGACCCAGTACTTC
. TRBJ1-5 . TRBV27 CASSSNRAWGNQPQHF TGTGCCAGCAGTTCTAACAGGGCCTGGGGCAATCAGCCCCAGCATTTT
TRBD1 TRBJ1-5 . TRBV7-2 CASSLPMTGTQPQHF TGTGCCAGCAGCTTACCCATGACAGGGACTCAGCCCCAGCATTTT
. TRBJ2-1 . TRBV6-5 CASTKPGGNEQFF TGTGCCAGCACGAAGCCCGGGGGCAATGAGCAGTTCTTC
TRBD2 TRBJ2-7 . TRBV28 CASSPGLAGYEQYF TGTGCCAGCAGTCCAGGACTAGCGGGCTACGAGCAGTACTTC
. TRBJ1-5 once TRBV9 CASSVGGGLNSNQPQHF TGTGCCAGCAGCGTTGGGGGAGGGCTCAATAGCAATCAGCCCCAGCATTTT
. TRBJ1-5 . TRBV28 CASSPHPRNQPQHF TGTGCCAGCAGTCCACACCCTCGCAATCAGCCCCAGCATTTT
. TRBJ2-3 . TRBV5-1 CASSLGARSTDTQYF TGCGCCAGCAGCTTGGGGGCGCGGTCCACAGATACGCAGTATTTT
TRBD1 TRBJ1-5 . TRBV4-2 CASSQATGQGGGQPQHF TGTGCCAGCAGCCAGGCGACGGGACAGGGGGGAGGTCAGCCCCAGCATTTT
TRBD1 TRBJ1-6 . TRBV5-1 CASSPRTGESPLHF TGCGCCAGCAGCCCAAGGACAGGGGAATCACCCCTCCACTTT